What follows are 28 T cell receptor beta chains derived from one specimen sequenced in a study of a mutant IDH1 vaccine in newly diagnosed glioma. Time point described: week 35, safety follow-up. Alongside topical imiquimod, each dose of vaccine comprised 300 ug of mutant IDH1 20-mer peptide. Their cognate antigens are unknown. Generated by immunoSEQ multiplex PCR, the TCRdb table keeps only in-frame clones and is missing some. Of 25,000 to 40,000 clones listed, roughly 80% are singletons. This material consisted of PBMCs, taken from a glioma patient whose treatment included an IDH1 peptide vaccine. The receptors derive from a woman aged 40 to 55 with glioma.

This sequence joins TRBV30 and TRBJ2-2; 8 bases map to TRBD2. Germline V CDR1 and CDR2: GTSNPN, SVGIG (reference sequence). The CDR3 is 15 amino acids. V lost 8 bases and J lost 0; bases outside the gene matches: 8. CDR3 sequence (DNA): TGTGCCCAGGAGCGGGGGAGTTCGAACACCGGGGAGCTGTTTTTT. Protein sequence: CAQERGSSNTGELFF.

The rearrangement links TRBV9 to TRBJ1-1; no clear D gene. This CDR3 has 15 residues. V dropped 4 bases and J dropped 5 bases, with 18 bases sitting between them. Per germline, CDR1 SGDLS and CDR2 YYNGEE. The CDR3, as DNA: TGTGCCAGCAGCCTTAGCGGTGGGGAAAGGACTGAAGCTTTCTTT. It is translated as CASSLSGGERTEAFF.

The chain uses TRBV5-1 and TRBJ1-4, with 9 bases matching TRBD1. The CDR3 spans 15 residues. V was pared by 4 bases and J by 7 bases, with 8 bases of the junction left unmatched. Germline CDR1 and CDR2: SGHRS and YFSETQ. The DNA of the CDR3 is TGCGCCAGCAGCCCCTCCGGGACAGGGCCTGAAAAACTGTTTTTT. Protein: CASSPSGTGPEKLFF. Complete variable domain (other parts from reference TRBV5-1 and TRBJ1-4): KAGVTQTPRYLIKTRGQQVTLSCSPISGHRSVSWYQQTPGQGLQFLFEYFSETQRNKGNFPGRFSGRQFSNSRSEMNVSTLELGDSALYLCASSPSGTGPEKLFFGSGTQLSVL.

The table lists this clone with a few counts. In nucleotides, the CDR3 is TGTGCCACCGGCCTAGCGGGGGGGTTGGAGACCCAGTACTTC. This sequence encodes CATGLAGGLETQYF. The rearrangement links TRBV11-2 to TRBJ2-5; TRBD2 matches 12 bases. In germline, CDR1 is SGHAT, CDR2 FQNNGV. After removal of 10 bases from V and 5 bases from J, the junction contained 8 bases not matched to a gene. This CDR3 has 14 residues.

The chain uses TRBV2 and TRBJ1-1, with no clear D. The CDR3 is made up of 14 amino acids. Germline CDR1 and CDR2: SNHLY and FYNNEI. V was clipped by 3 bases and J by 1 base, with 9 bases between them. CDR3 coding DNA: TGTGCCAGCAGTGAGTGGGGTCCGAACACTGAAGCTTTCTTT. Protein product: CASSEWGPNTEAFF.

The V gene is TRBV5-1, the J gene TRBJ1-5; 8 bases are shared with TRBD1. V trimming: 1 base; J trimming: 5 bases; junction bases outside the gene matches: 5. CDR1 and CDR2 (germline): SGHRS, YFSETQ. The CDR3 has 15 amino acids. The CDR3 DNA follows: TGCGCCAGCAGCTTGCGGACAGGGAATGATCAGCCCCAGCATTTT. Its translation: CASSLRTGNDQPQHF.

The V call is TRBV7-2, the J call TRBJ2-2, with D unresolved. CDR1 is SGHTA, CDR2 FQGNSA, per germline. Trimming removed 5 bases at V and 3 bases at J, with 10 bases between. This CDR3 comprises 14 residues. The CDR3 sequence is CASSPGHYTGELFF. Here the CDR3 DNA reads TGTGCCAGCAGCCCGGGCCATTACACCGGGGAGCTGTTTTTT.

The chain has TRBV6-1 and TRBJ1-3; D is undetermined. V gave up 10 bases and J gave up 1 base, with 11 bases separating them. In germline, CDR1 is MNHNS, CDR2 SASEGT. The CDR3 runs to 13 residues. CDR3 nucleotides: TGTGCCACCTCGGTGGGGTCTGGAAACACCATATATTTT. It encodes CATSVGSGNTIYF.

The V and J genes are TRBV7-9 and TRBJ2-3; D gene uncertain. The CDR3 totals 12 residues. Germline-derived CDR1 and CDR2 are SEHNR and FQNEAQ (reference sequence). Trimming took 3 bases from V and 6 from J, leaving 7 bases between them. The CDR3 bases are TGTGCCAGCAGCTTCAGGAAGGATACGCAGTATTTT. The encoded protein is CASSFRKDTQYF.

The chain couples TRBV5-1 to TRBJ2-5; D ambiguous. The ends were cut back, 2 bases at V and 0 bases at J, with 5 bases in the middle. The CDR3 sequence is 13 residues long. The germline gives CDR1 SGHRS, CDR2 YFSETQ. The CDR3 loop reads CASSFAYQETQYF. In DNA, the CDR3 is TGCGCCAGCAGCTTTGCATACCAAGAGACCCAGTACTTC.

The chain uses TRBV5-1 and TRBJ1-1, with D possibly TRBD1 on 6 matching bases. V lost 2 bases to trimming and J lost 4 bases, with 15 bases between them. Per germline, CDR1 SGHRS and CDR2 YFSETQ. The CDR3 is made up of 15 amino acids. The CDR3 loop reads CASSFGVTGTTEAFF. For the CDR3, the DNA is TGCGCCAGCAGCTTCGGGGTAACAGGGACCACTGAAGCTTTCTTT.

The chain is built from TRBV30 and TRBJ2-1; 11 nucleotides line up with TRBD1. Germline-derived CDR1 and CDR2 are GTSNPN and SVGIG (reference sequence). The CDR3 has 14 residues. The ends lost 4 bases at V and 9 bases at J; junction bases unmatched: 8. In nucleotides, the CDR3 is TGTGCCTGGAACCGGGACAGGGGGATTGGTGAGCAGTTCTTC. Its translation: CAWNRDRGIGEQFF. The variable domain in full, completed from reference TRBV30 and TRBJ2-1, reads SQTIHQWPATLVQPVGSPLSLECTVEGTSNPNLYWYRQAAGRGLQLLFYSVGIGQISSEVPQNLSASRPQDRQFILSSKKLLLSDSGFYLCAWNRDRGIGEQFFGPGTRLTVL.

The CDR3, as DNA: TGTGCCTGGAGTGAGGCACTCGTGGCACCCCTCCACTTT. Protein product: CAWSEALVAPLHF. The V and J genes are TRBV30 and TRBJ1-6; the D is unclear. In germline, CDR1 is GTSNPN, CDR2 SVGIG (reference sequence). V dropped 1 base and J dropped 11 bases, with 12 bases sitting between them. The CDR3 is 13 residues long.

The chain employs TRBV5-1 and TRBJ1-5, with D possibly being TRBD1 (6 bases). Per the germline V gene, CDR1 is SGHRS and CDR2 is YFSETQ. The V end was cut by 5 bases, the J end by 3 bases, with 12 bases between. This CDR3 is built from 14 residues. Here the CDR3 DNA reads TGCGCCAGCAGGCCCGGGGGCGACAATCAGCCCCAGCATTTT. It codes for CASRPGGDNQPQHF. Combining the CDR3 with reference TRBV5-1 and TRBJ1-5 gives the whole variable domain KAGVTQTPRYLIKTRGQQVTLSCSPISGHRSVSWYQQTPGQGLQFLFEYFSETQRNKGNFPGRFSGRQFSNSRSEMNVSTLELGDSALYLCASRPGGDNQPQHFGDGTRLSIL.

This rearrangement joins TRBV4-1 to TRBJ2-1, with TRBD2 matching over 11 bases. Trimming took 0 bases from V and 8 from J; bases not matched to a gene: 12. CDR1 is MGHRA and CDR2 is YSYEKL in the germline V gene. This CDR3 comprises 18 residues. The CDR3 here is CASSQDYLAGGPLDEQFF. The CDR3 bases are TGCGCCAGCAGCCAAGATTACCTAGCGGGGGGACCTTTGGATGAGCAGTTCTTC.

This clone was observed a single time. The junction does not match germline at one end; this may be a read error. V and J are TRBV2 and TRBJ2-3, with a tentative D call TRBD2 (5 bases). From germline, CDR1 is SNHLY and CDR2 FYNNEI. This CDR3 region has 11 residues. The CDR3, as DNA: TGTGCCAGCAGTGAAGGAGGTAGAGGGCATTTT. Its translation: CASSEGGRGHF. Variable domain in full (rest from reference TRBV2 and TRBJ2-3): EPEVTQTPSHQVTQMGQEVILRCVPISNHLYFYWYRQILGQKVEFLVSFYNNEISEKSEIFDDQFSVERPDGSNFTLKIRSTKLEDSAMYFCASSEGGRGHFGPGTRLTVL.

The chain carries TRBV5-8 and TRBJ1-1; weak D call: TRBD1 (5 bases). Germline V CDR1 and CDR2: SGHTS, YDEGEE. V was trimmed by 0 bases and J by 11 bases, leaving 14 bases between them. The CDR3 has 13 residues. CDR3 in DNA: TGTGCCAGCAGCTTGGCCGGGCAGGGCATCGCTTTCTTT. It codes for CASSLAGQGIAFF. The variable domain in full, with the rest retrieved from reference TRBV5-8 and TRBJ1-1, is EAGVTQSPTHLIKTRGQQATLRCSPISGHTSVYWYQQALGLGLQFLLWYDEGEERNRGNFPPRFSGRQFPNYSSELNVNALELEDSALYLCASSLAGQGIAFFGQGTRLTVV.

V usage is TRBV9 and J usage is TRBJ2-3; no clear D gene. In germline, CDR1 is SGDLS, CDR2 YYNGEE. Between the trimmed V and J ends, which lost 4 bases and 1 base, there was a span of 7 bases. The CDR3 is 13 amino acids. The CDR3 is CASSLEGTDTQYF. The CDR3 DNA is TGTGCCAGCAGCCTGGAAGGCACAGATACGCAGTATTTT.

The chain carries TRBV2 and TRBJ1-6; D remains unclear. Germline values: CDR1 SNHLY, CDR2 FYNNEI. The germline V and J ends were trimmed by 2 bases and 0 bases, with 8 bases remaining between them. The CDR3 length is 16 residues. The CDR3 is CASSESRVSYNSPLHF. DNA of the CDR3: TGTGCCAGCAGTGAATCACGGGTCTCCTATAATTCACCCCTCCACTTT.

V is TRBV7-9 and J is TRBJ1-4; 7 bases line up with TRBD1. Germline values: CDR1 SEHNR, CDR2 FQNEAQ (reference sequence). The trim removed 5 bases at V and 5 bases at J, leaving 5 bases unmatched. CDR3 length equals 14 residues. The CDR3 DNA reads TGTGCCAGCAGCCCGACAGGGTGGAATGAAAAACTGTTTTTT. Translated, it gives CASSPTGWNEKLFF.

The rearrangement joins TRBV6-5 to TRBJ1-2; 7 positions agree with TRBD1. This CDR3 has 11 amino acids. CDR1 MNHEY and CDR2 SVGAGI come from the germline V gene. V shed 8 bases, J shed 8 bases, and the junction held 5 bases outside the gene matches. This chain's CDR3 is CASGRQGGYTF. For the CDR3, the DNA is TGTGCCAGCGGAAGACAGGGCGGCTACACCTTC.

The chain is built from TRBV7-9 and TRBJ1-6, with 10 bases matching TRBD1. V gave up 3 bases and J gave up 9 bases; unmatched junction bases: 11. Germline CDR1 SEHNR, CDR2 FQNEAQ (reference sequence). This CDR3 contains 17 residues. The CDR3: CASSFAISRDRGSPLHF. CDR3 coding DNA: TGTGCCAGCAGCTTTGCGATCTCCCGGGACAGGGGTTCACCCCTCCACTTT.

This CDR3 reads CASSQVGGGNTEAFF. CDR3 DNA sequence: TGTGCCAGCAGCCAAGTGGGCGGAGGGAACACTGAAGCTTTCTTT. V is TRBV14 and J is TRBJ1-1; D call uncertain. CDR1 and CDR2 (germline): SGHDN, FVKESK. With 1 base removed from V and 1 base from J, the gap between germline ends came to 10 bases. This CDR3 is built from 15 residues.

The CDR3, as DNA: TGTGCCAGCAGCCAAGATTTTAGGGGCGGTAACTATGGCTACACCTTC. Residues: CASSQDFRGGNYGYTF. This chain uses TRBV4-2 with TRBJ1-2; D possibly corresponds to TRBD1 (5 bases). Trimming left V 0 bases short and J 1 base short, with 12 bases between. This CDR3 is built from 16 residues. Germline-derived CDR1 and CDR2 are LGHNA and YNFKEQ.

Only a few counts were recorded for this clone. V is TRBV4-3 and J is TRBJ1-2; D ambiguous. In germline, CDR1 is LGHNA, CDR2 YSLEER. The germline V and J ends were trimmed by 0 bases and 8 bases, with 16 bases remaining between them. This CDR3 region has 15 residues. For the CDR3, the DNA is TGCGCCAGCAGCCAAGATTTTCGTCAGGTATGGGGCTACACCTTC. As protein: CASSQDFRQVWGYTF.

The J gene is TRBJ1-2, the V gene TRBV6-1; 11 bases agree with TRBD1. V was clipped by 5 bases and J by 6 bases; unmatched bases: 8. Per the germline V gene, CDR1 is MNHNS and CDR2 is SASEGT. The CDR3 consists of 15 residues. This chain's CDR3 is CASSLNGQGADGYTF. CDR3 nucleotides: TGTGCCAGCAGTTTGAACGGACAGGGGGCGGATGGCTACACCTTC.

The chain couples TRBV13 to TRBJ1-1; no clear D gene. The length of the CDR3 is 13 residues. Trimming removed 2 bases from V and 0 bases from J, with 4 bases in between. The germline gives CDR1 PRHDT, CDR2 FYEKMQ (reference sequence). CDR3 loop: CASSLRMNTEAFF. The CDR3 nucleotides read TGTGCCAGCAGCTTAAGGATGAACACTGAAGCTTTCTTT.

The chain combines TRBV6-1 with TRBJ2-2; weak D call: TRBD1 (6 bases). Germline V CDR1 and CDR2: MNHNS, SASEGT. This CDR3 is 16 amino acids long. Trimming left V 4 bases short and J 0 bases short, with 12 bases between. The CDR3 DNA reads TGTGCCAGCAGTGTTCCCGGGACACCGAACACCGGGGAGCTGTTTTTT. Translation: CASSVPGTPNTGELFF.